The T cell receptor beta chain described here comes from a study of regulatory T cells in long-lasting Graves disease. The time point is: newly diagnosed GD, antithyroid drugs for less than 3 months. From RNA extracted from PBMCs, the TCR library was made. The table lists this clonotype with many counts. Germline V CDR1 and CDR2: SGHAT, FQNNGV. The germline V and J ends were trimmed by 2 bases and 0 bases, with 7 bases remaining between them. The CDR3 totals 14 residues. Relying on iRepertoire HTBI primers and Arm-PCR of CDR3 regions, the team built TCR beta libraries. TCRdb ran MiXCR on the multiplex PCR reads and lists one entry per CDR3 protein. The table shows some 450,000 distinct CDR3 sequences, with roughly 15% occurring only once. These data also formed part of another study, on T cells in Graves' hyperthyroidism and ophthalmopathy. This second study says: Used for diagnoses were clinical symptoms, serum thyroxine and TRAb, thyroid ultrasound and orbital computed tomography.

J is TRBJ1-1 and V is TRBV11-2; D is unresolved. Sequenced here: peripheral blood mononuclear cells (PBMCs), sampled at new diagnosis, from a patient treated with antithyroid drugs. The TCR comes from a young woman with Graves disease. In nucleotides, the CDR3 is TGTGCCAGCAGCTTAAAGGGTATGAACACTGAAGCTTTCTTT. Residues: CASSLKGMNTEAFF.